This T cell receptor beta chain was sequenced for a study of cytomegalovirus exposure and HLA in healthy donors. Across the whole study: Clustering assigned 70% to 85% of the approximately 400 genotyped donors to the Caucasian-associated ancestry cluster.

Regarding this clone: Its target is not known.

Both 60 Vbeta primers and 13 Jbeta primers went into the PCR. Clones were sequenced by immunoSEQ multiplex PCR, and TCRdb holds only the in-frame ones, with some missing. The table shows over 130,000 clones, with around 78% occurring only once. General observations from the study: A highly shared variant cluster was judged a likely technical artifact.

The V gene lost 6 bases and the J gene lost 3 bases, with 15 bases spanning the gap. Germline CDR1 reads SNHLY; CDR2 reads FYNNEI. CDR3 length: 14 amino acids. The V and J genes are TRBV2 and TRBJ2-7; no clear D gene. Sequenced input: PBMCs. This clonotype was sampled from a woman in her thirties or forties in good health and CMV-seropositive. The DNA of the CDR3 is TGTGCCAGCAGGGCGACACACTTGATCTACGAGCAGTACTTC. This codes for CASRATHLIYEQYF.